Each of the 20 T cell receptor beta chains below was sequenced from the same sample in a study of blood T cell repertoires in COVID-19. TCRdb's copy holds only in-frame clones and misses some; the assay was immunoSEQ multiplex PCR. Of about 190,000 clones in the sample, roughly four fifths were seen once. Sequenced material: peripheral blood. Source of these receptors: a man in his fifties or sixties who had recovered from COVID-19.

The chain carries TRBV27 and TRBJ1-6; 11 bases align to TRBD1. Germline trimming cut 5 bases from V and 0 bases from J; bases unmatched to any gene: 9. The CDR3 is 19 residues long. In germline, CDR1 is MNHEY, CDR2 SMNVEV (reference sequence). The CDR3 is CASSIGTGGIGSYNSPLHF. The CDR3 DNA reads TGTGCCAGCAGTATAGGGACAGGGGGAATTGGCTCCTATAATTCACCCCTCCACTTT.

For the CDR3, the DNA is TGTGCCAGCAGGGGGACCTATGGGGTCAGGGGAGAGACCCAGTACTTC. Protein: CASRGTYGVRGETQYF. The chain recombines TRBV2 with TRBJ2-5, with D possibly TRBD1 on 6 matching bases. V dropped 6 bases and J dropped 4 bases, with 21 bases sitting between them. The CDR3 contains 16 residues. CDR1 and CDR2 from the germline V gene are SNHLY and FYNNEI.

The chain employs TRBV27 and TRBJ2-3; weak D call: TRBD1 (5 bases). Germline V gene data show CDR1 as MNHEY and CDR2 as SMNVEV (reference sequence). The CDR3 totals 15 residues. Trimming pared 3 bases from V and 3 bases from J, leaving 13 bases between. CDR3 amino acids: CASSFGRVGTDTQYF. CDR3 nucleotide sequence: TGTGCCAGCAGTTTTGGCAGGGTTGGTACAGATACGCAGTATTTT.

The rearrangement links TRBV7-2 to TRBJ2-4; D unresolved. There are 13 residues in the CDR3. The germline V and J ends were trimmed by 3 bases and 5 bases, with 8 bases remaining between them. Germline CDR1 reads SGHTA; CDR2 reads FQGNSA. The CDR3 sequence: CASSLGQENIQYF. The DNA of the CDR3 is TGTGCCAGCAGCTTGGGCCAAGAAAACATTCAGTACTTC.

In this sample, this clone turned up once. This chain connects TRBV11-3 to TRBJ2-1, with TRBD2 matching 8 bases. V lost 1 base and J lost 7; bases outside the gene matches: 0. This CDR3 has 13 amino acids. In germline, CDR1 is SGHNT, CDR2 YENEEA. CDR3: CASSLAGGNEQFF. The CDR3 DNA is TGTGCCAGCAGCTTAGCGGGGGGGAATGAGCAGTTCTTC.

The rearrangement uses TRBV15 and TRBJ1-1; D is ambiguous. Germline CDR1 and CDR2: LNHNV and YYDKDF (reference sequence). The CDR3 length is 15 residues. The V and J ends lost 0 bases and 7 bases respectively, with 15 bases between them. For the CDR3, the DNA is TGTGCCACCAGCAGAGATCCTATGATTCGTCTTGAAGCTTTCTTT. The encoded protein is CATSRDPMIRLEAFF.

The CDR3 coding sequence is TGCGCCAGTCAACAGGGGCCCGCGAACACCGGGGAGCTGTTTTTT. Amino acid sequence: CASQQGPANTGELFF. V and J are TRBV10-1 and TRBJ2-2; 7 bases fit TRBD1. This CDR3 spans 15 amino acids. Germline loops: CDR1 WNHNN, CDR2 SYGVQD (reference sequence). V was clipped by 9 bases and J by 0 bases; unmatched bases: 7.

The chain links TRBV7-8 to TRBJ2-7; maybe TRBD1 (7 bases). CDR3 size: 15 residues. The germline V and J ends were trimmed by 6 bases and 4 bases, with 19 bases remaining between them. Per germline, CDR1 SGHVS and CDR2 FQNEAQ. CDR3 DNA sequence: TGTGCCAGCAGTAACCGGCGGGACAGTCCATACGAGCAGTACTTC. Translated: CASSNRRDSPYEQYF. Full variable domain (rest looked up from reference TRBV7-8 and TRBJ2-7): GAGVSQSPRYKVAKRGQDVALRCDPISGHVSLFWYQQALGQGPEFLTYFQNEAQLDKSGLPSDRFFAERPEGSVSTLKIQRTQQEDSAVYLCASSNRRDSPYEQYFGPGTRLTVT.

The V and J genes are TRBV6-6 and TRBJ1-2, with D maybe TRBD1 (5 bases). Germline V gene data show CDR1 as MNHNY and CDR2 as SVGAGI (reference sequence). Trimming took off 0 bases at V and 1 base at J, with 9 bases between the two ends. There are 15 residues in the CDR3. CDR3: CASSYSGLSNYGYTF. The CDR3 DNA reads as TGTGCCAGCAGTTACTCGGGGCTGAGTAACTATGGCTACACCTTC.

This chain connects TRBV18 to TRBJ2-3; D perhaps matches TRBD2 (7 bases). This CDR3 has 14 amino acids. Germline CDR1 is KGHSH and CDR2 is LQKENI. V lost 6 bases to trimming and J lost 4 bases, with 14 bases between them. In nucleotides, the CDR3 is TGTGCCAGCTCCCTCCTAGGGGGGGCAGATACGCAGTATTTT. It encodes CASSLLGGADTQYF. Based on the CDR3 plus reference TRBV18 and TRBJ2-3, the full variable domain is NAGVMQNPRHLVRRRGQEARLRCSPMKGHSHVYWYRQLPEEGLKFMVYLQKENIIDESGMPKERFSAEFPKEGPSILRIQQVVRGDSAAYFCASSLLGGADTQYFGPGTRLTVL.

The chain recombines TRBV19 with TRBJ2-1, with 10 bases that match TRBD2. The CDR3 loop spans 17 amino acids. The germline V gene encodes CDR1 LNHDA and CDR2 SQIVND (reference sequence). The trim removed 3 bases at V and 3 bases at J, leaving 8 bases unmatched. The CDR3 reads CASSILSGRAFYNEQFF. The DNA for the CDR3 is TGTGCCAGTAGTATTTTGAGCGGGAGGGCCTTCTACAATGAGCAGTTCTTC.

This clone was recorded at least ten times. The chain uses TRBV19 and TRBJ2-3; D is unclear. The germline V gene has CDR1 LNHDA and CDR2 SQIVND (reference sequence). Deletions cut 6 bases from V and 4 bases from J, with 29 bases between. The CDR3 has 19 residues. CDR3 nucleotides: TGTGCCAGTAGCCAAATATCCGGGTTCCACATTTCTCGAGCAGATACGCAGTATTTT. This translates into CASSQISGFHISRADTQYF.

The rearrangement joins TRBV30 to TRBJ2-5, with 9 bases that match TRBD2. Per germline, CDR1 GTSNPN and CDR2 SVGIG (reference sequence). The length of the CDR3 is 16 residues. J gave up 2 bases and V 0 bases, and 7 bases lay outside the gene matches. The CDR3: CAWSVSLAGIQETQYF. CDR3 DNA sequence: TGTGCCTGGAGTGTTTCCCTAGCGGGAATACAAGAGACCCAGTACTTC.

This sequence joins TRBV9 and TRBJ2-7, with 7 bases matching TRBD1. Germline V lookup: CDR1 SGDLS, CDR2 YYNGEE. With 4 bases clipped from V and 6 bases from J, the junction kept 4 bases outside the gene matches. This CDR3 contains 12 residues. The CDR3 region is CASSRGLGEQYF. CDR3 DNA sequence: TGTGCCAGCAGCAGGGGGCTTGGCGAGCAGTACTTC.

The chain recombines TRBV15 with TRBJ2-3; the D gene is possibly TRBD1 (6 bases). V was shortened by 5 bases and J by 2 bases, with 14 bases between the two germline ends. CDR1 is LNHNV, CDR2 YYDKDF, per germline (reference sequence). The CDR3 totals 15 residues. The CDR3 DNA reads TGTGCCACCAGCGTAAGAGGGGGATACACAGATACGCAGTATTTT. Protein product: CATSVRGGYTDTQYF.

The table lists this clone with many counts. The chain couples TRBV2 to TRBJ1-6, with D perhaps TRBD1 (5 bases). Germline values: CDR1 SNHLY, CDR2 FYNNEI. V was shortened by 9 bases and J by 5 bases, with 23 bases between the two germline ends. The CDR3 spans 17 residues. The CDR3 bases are TGTGCCAGTAGGGGAGGGGTGAGCAGGTTGGATAATTCACCCCTCCACTTT. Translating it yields CASRGGVSRLDNSPLHF.

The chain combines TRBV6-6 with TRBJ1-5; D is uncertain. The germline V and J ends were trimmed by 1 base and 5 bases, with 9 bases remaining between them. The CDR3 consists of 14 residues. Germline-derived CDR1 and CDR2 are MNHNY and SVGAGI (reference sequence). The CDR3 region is CASSYYSRDQPQHF. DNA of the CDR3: TGTGCCAGCAGTTACTATTCCCGGGATCAGCCCCAGCATTTT.

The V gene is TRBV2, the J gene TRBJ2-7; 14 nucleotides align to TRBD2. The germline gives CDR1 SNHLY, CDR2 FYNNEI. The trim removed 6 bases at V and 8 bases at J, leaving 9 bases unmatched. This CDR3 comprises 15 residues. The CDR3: CASSLGLAGGGKQYF. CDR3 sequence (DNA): TGTGCCAGCAGCCTAGGACTAGCGGGAGGCGGCAAGCAGTACTTC.

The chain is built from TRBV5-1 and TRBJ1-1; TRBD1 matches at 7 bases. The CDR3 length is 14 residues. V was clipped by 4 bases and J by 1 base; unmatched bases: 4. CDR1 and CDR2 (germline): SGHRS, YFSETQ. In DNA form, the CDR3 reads TGCGCCAGCAGCCTGACAGGGAGGAACACTGAAGCTTTCTTT. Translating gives CASSLTGRNTEAFF.

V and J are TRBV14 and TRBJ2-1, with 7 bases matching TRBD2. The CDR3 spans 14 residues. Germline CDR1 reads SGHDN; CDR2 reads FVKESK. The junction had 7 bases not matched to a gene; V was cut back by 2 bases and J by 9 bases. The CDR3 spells CASSQSGGRGEQFF. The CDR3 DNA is TGTGCCAGCAGCCAATCTGGCGGGAGAGGTGAGCAGTTCTTC.